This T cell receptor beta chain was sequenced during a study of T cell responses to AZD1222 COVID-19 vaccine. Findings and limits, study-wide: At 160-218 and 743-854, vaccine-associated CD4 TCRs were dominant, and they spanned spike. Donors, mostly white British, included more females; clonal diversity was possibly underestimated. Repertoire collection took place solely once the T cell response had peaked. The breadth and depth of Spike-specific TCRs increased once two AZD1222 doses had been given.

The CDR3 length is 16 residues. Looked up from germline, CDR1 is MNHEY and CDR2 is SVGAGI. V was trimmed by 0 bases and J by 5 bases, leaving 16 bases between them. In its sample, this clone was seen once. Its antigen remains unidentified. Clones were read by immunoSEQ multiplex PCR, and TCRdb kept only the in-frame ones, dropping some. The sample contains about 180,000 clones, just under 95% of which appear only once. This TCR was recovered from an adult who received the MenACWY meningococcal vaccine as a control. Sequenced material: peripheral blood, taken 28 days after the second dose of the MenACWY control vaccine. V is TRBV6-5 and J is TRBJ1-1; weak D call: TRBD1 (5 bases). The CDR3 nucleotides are TGTGCCAGCAGTTACTCGAGGCAGGGCTTTTCTACTGAAGCTTTCTTT. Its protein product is CASSYSRQGFSTEAFF.